Given below is one T cell receptor beta chain in context. This clonotype has ten or more counts. Its recognized antigen is unknown. Within one base of it there is no much larger clone, and no base qualities were kept. Library preparation was by PCR. The reads were generated on an Illumina HiSeq 2500. To normalize quantification of the TCRbeta repertoire, the TCR libraries were built with molecular barcoding that relied on unique molecular identifiers. TCRdb trimmed public reads at Q25 via fastp, called clones via MiXCR and kept in-frame beta chains. Rows with one shared CDR3 protein collapse into an entry with the most common genes and DNA. The sample table lists approximately 350,000 distinct CDR3 sequences, less than 15% of them with a count of one. The biggest ten clones account for roughly 4.5% of the sample. From cysteine to valine, the CDR3 is 13 amino acids long. The CDR3 DNA has 39 bases and is translated from base 1. For CDR1 and CDR2, the germline V gene lists SGHAT and FQNNGV. V has 8 bases trimmed and J has 0 bases trimmed; junction bases matching no gene number 4.

The data were taken from a study of T-cell reconstitution after alpha-beta-depleted transplantation in children (dated by TCRdb to 2015 to 2016). With regard to the full study: T-cell immune reconstitution after TCRalphabeta/CD19-depleted allogeneic hematopoietic cell transplantation in children was quantitatively tracked in the study by means of TCR repertoire profiling.

The rearranged segments are TRBV11-2 and TRBJ2-7, with TRBD1 identical over 7 junction bases. This clonotype originated in a human donor who donated a stem cell graft to a child with Fanconi anemia. The source was PBMCs, collected from the stem cell graft. At the DNA level, the sequence is TGTGCCAGCGCACAGGGGACCTCCTACGAGCAGTACGTC. Translated, this is CASAQGTSYEQYV.